Included here is one TCR beta chain sequence, with context. Its cognate antigen is unknown. The data derive from a study of shared clonotypes between healthy human individuals. The study, taken as a whole, reports: A generally larger estimated richness was seen in naive subsets than in memory subsets.

Repertoires were generated with immunoSEQ multiplex PCR, while TCRdb's copy carries only in-frame clones and drops some. The sample has hundreds of thousands of clones, about 98% seen once. Germline V gives CDR1 MNHNS, CDR2 SASEGT. The CDR3 covers 14 residues. V trimming: 7 bases; J trimming: 3 bases; junction bases outside the gene matches: 9. Naive CD8 cells were CD45RO-negative, positively selected for CCR7, excluding terminally differentiated effector memory CD45RA+ cells. Healthy HIV-negative adults without recent acute infections or vaccinations served as donors. The chain recombines TRBV6-1 with TRBJ2-7, with 7 bases lining up with TRBD1. Specimen: naive CD8+ T cells sorted from blood. This receptor was taken from a man younger than 45 in good health. In nucleotides, the CDR3 is TGTGCCAGCATATCAACAGGGGAGAACTACGAGCAGTACTTC. It specifies CASISTGENYEQYF.